A selection of T cell receptor beta chains follows, all from one sample in a study of shared clonotypes between healthy human individuals. Assay: immunoSEQ multiplex PCR; the TCRdb copy retains only in-frame clones and omits some. The sample consists of approximately 2.1 million clones, 85% to 95% of them appearing once. What was sequenced was naive CD4+ T cells from PBMCs. Receptors originate from a man between 18 and 35 years old in good health. Some clones in this sample may be carry-over from other donors' samples. Each CDR3 is given with its conserved first and last residue. The D gene is left open where the match is weak. Where a row states a size, it is once, few, many or the class of an expanded clone; other rows omit it.

DNA: TGCGCCAGCAGCCGGTCGAGGGCCCGACTAGCGGGCAATGAGCAGTTCTTC
CDR3: CASSRSRARLAGNEQFF
size: NA
V: TRBV4-1
J: TRBJ2-1
D: TRBD2

DNA: TGTGCCTGGAGTCCGAGACAGGGAGGTTACACCTTC
CDR3: CAWSPRQGGYTF
size: many
V: TRBV30
J: TRBJ1-2
D: TRBD1

DNA: TGTGCCAGCAGGTTAGCGGGAGGGCCCTACAATGAGCAGTTCTTC
CDR3: CASRLAGGPYNEQFF
size: few
V: TRBV6-5
J: TRBJ2-1
D: TRBD2

DNA: TGTGCCAGCAGCCCCAGGGGGGTGGGTAGCACAGATACGCAGTATTTT
CDR3: CASSPRGVGSTDTQYF
size: NA
V: TRBV9
J: TRBJ2-3
D: NA

DNA: TGTGCCAGCAGTTTTTCGGGGGAGCTGTTTTTT
CDR3: CASSFSGELFF
size: once
V: TRBV28
J: TRBJ2-2
D: NA

DNA: TGTGCCAGCAGGGACGTGGTCCTCATGTCCTACGAGCAGTACTTC
CDR3: CASRDVVLMSYEQYF
size: NA
V: TRBV2
J: TRBJ2-7
D: NA

DNA: TGTGCCAGCAGTAGCGGTTCCCGACCTTACAATGAGCAGTTCTTC
CDR3: CASSSGSRPYNEQFF
size: NA
V: TRBV6-6
J: TRBJ2-1
D: NA

DNA: TGTGCCAGCAGTCTTGCGGGAGGAGAGACCCAGTACTTC
CDR3: CASSLAGGETQYF
size: NA
V: TRBV25-1
J: TRBJ2-5
D: TRBD2

DNA: TGTGCCAGCAGCTTAGGCTTGGGGGGACGTCTTTCGGATACGCAGTATTTT
CDR3: CASSLGLGGRLSDTQYF
size: NA
V: TRBV11-3
J: TRBJ2-3
D: NA

DNA: TGTGCCTGGAGTGTTGCAGGGGGCGGGAGCACAGATACGCAGTATTTT
CDR3: CAWSVAGGGSTDTQYF
size: NA
V: TRBV30
J: TRBJ2-3
D: TRBD1

DNA: TGCGCCAGCAGCCAACCCCCTCGAGGCAGCGAGCAGTACTTC
CDR3: CASSQPPRGSEQYF
size: NA
V: TRBV4-1
J: TRBJ2-7
D: NA

DNA: TGTGCCAGCTCACCTCGGACTAGCGGGTTCAATGAGCAGTTCTTC
CDR3: CASSPRTSGFNEQFF
size: once
V: TRBV18
J: TRBJ2-1
D: TRBD2

DNA: TGCGCCAGCAGCCTACGGACAGTCGGGTACAATGAGCAGTTCTTC
CDR3: CASSLRTVGYNEQFF
size: NA
V: TRBV5-1
J: TRBJ2-1
D: NA

DNA: TGTGCCAGCAGCCTAGAGGACAGCTCCTACGAGCAGTACTTC
CDR3: CASSLEDSSYEQYF
size: once
V: TRBV7-6
J: TRBJ2-7
D: NA

DNA: TGTGCCAGCAGCATCAGGGGGCAGGGGACCTACGAGCAGTACTTC
CDR3: CASSIRGQGTYEQYF
size: NA
V: TRBV7-9
J: TRBJ2-7
D: TRBD1

DNA: TGTGCCAGCAGTGAGCTAGCCCGGGGAGAGACCCAGTACTTC
CDR3: CASSELARGETQYF
size: NA
V: TRBV2
J: TRBJ2-5
D: NA

DNA: TGCGCCAGCAGCAGTTTCGGTTCAACTGAAGCTTTCTTT
CDR3: CASSSFGSTEAFF
size: NA
V: TRBV5-1
J: TRBJ1-1
D: NA

DNA: TGCGCCAGCAGTGAGACGCGAGGGGACACCGGGGAGCTGTTTTTT
CDR3: CASSETRGDTGELFF
size: NA
V: TRBV5-1
J: TRBJ2-2
D: NA

DNA: TGTGCCATCAGTGGGGGTCCGTCCTACGAGCAGTACTTC
CDR3: CAISGGPSYEQYF
size: NA
V: TRBV10-3
J: TRBJ2-7
D: NA

DNA: TGTGCCAGCAGTTTACAGGGACAGGGTTATCAGCCCCAGCATTTT
CDR3: CASSLQGQGYQPQHF
size: few
V: TRBV28
J: TRBJ1-5
D: TRBD1

DNA: TGCAGCGGCGAACTAGAAGAGACCCAGTACTTC
CDR3: CSGELEETQYF
size: NA
V: TRBV29-1
J: TRBJ2-5
D: NA

DNA: TGTGCCAGCAGCACAACAGGGGGCATGGAGCAGTACTTC
CDR3: CASSTTGGMEQYF
size: NA
V: TRBV9
J: TRBJ2-7
D: TRBD1

DNA: TGTGCCAGTAGTTCCAAAACCGGAAGCGGGAGCTCCTACGAGCAGTACTTC
CDR3: CASSSKTGSGSSYEQYF
size: NA
V: TRBV19
J: TRBJ2-7
D: TRBD2

DNA: TGTGCCAGCAGTTTGCAGGGAAGGGGCGAGCAGTACTTC
CDR3: CASSLQGRGEQYF
size: NA
V: TRBV28
J: TRBJ2-7
D: NA

DNA: TGTGCCAGCAGTACCCGGGGACAGGGCCACGAGCAGTACTTC
CDR3: CASSTRGQGHEQYF
size: NA
V: TRBV28
J: TRBJ2-7
D: TRBD1

DNA: TGTGCCCATACCCCAGGGATTCATCAGCCCCAGCATTTT
CDR3: CAHTPGIHQPQHF
size: few
V: TRBV28
J: TRBJ1-5
D: NA

DNA: TGTGCCTTTAAGCGGGGTGGCTCCTACGAGCAGTACTTC
CDR3: CAFKRGGSYEQYF
size: NA
V: TRBV30
J: TRBJ2-7
D: TRBD2

DNA: TGTGCCAGCATCCATCAGAATGAGCAGTTCTTC
CDR3: CASIHQNEQFF
size: NA
V: TRBV5-6
J: TRBJ2-1
D: NA

DNA: TGTGCCAGCAGCGCATACGACAGCCCCTCTGGAAACACCATATATTTT
CDR3: CASSAYDSPSGNTIYF
size: NA
V: TRBV9
J: TRBJ1-3
D: NA

DNA: TGTGCCAGCAGCCTGACAGGGGTACTACCCCCGTTCTTC
CDR3: CASSLTGVLPPFF
size: NA
V: TRBV28
J: TRBJ2-1
D: TRBD1